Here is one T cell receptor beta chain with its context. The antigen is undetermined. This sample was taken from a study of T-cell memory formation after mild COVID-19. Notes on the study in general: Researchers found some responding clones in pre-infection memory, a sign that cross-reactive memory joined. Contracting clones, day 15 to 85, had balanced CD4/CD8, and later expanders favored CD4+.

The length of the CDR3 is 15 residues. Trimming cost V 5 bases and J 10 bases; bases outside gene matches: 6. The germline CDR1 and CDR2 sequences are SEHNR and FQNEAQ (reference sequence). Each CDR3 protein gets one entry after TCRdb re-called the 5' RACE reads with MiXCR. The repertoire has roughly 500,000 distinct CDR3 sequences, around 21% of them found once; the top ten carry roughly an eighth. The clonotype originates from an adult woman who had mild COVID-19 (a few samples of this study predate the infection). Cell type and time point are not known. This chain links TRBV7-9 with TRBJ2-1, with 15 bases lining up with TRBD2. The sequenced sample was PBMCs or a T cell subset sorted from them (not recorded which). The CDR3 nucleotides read TGTGCCAGCAGCGATGGGACTAGCGGGAGGCAGGAGCAGTTCTTC. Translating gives CASSDGTSGRQEQFF.